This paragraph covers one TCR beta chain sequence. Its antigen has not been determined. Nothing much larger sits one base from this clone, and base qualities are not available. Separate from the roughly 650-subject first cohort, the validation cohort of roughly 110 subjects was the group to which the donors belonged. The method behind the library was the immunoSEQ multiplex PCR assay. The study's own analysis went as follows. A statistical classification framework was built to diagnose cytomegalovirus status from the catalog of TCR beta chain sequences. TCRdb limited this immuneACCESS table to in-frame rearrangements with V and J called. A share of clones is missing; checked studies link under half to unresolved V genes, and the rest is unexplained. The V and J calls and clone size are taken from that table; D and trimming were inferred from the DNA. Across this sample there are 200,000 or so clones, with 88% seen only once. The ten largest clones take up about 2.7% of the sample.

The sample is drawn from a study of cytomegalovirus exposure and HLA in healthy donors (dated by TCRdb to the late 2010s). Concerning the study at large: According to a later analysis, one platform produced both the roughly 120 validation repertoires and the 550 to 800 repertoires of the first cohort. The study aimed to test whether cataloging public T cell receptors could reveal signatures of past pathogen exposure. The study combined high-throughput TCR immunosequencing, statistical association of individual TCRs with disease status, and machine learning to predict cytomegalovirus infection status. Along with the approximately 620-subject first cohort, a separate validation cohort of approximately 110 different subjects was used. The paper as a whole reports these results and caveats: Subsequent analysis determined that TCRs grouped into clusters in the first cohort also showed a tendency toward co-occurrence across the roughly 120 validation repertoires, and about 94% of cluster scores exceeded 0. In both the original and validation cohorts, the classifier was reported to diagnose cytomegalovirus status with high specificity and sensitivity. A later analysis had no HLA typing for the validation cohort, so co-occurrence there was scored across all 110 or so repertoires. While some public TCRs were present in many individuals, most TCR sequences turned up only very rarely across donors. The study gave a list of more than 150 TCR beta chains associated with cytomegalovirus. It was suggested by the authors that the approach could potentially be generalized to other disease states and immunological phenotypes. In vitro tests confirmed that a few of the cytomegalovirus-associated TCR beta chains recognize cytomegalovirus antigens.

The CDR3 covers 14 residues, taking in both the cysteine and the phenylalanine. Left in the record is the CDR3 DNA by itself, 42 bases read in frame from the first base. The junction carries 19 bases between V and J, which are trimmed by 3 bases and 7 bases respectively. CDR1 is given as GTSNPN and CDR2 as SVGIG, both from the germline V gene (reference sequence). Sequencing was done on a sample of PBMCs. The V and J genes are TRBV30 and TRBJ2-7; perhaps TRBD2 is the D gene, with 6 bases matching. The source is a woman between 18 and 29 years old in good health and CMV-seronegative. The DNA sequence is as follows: TGTGCCTGGAGAAAGTTGGAGGGCGCGGGGGAGCAGTACTTC. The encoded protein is CAWRKLEGAGEQYF.